The text below deals with one T cell receptor beta chain. The antigen remains undetermined. The CDR3 contains 16 residues. Germline CDR1 SGHNT, CDR2 YYREEE (reference sequence). Trimming took off 4 bases at V and 0 bases at J, with 14 bases between the two ends. This specimen comes from a study of persistence of HIV-infected CD4 T cells. Study-level points and caveats: Degenerate expanded CDR3beta sequences were enriched among CMV- and Gag-responding cells.

This was the immunoSEQ version 4 assay in survey mode. Sequenced by immunoSEQ multiplex PCR; TCRdb stores in-frame clones only, minus some. The sample gives some 31,000 clones, 80% to 90% of which show up once; roughly 0.9% is in the top ten. The stimulus was lysate of CMV-infected fibroblasts, 10 ug/mL. CD40L-negative CD69-negative CD45RO-high memory CD4+ T cells were sorted as populations depleted of antigen-responding cells. For at least 4 years, plasma HIV-1 RNA was undetectable (<50 copies/mL). Sample: CD4+ T cells sorted from PBMCs after roughly 17-hour stimulation, taken from a patient who received antiretroviral therapy. The sequence came from an adult man with HIV who was CMV-seropositive. The chain links TRBV5-4 to TRBJ1-3; D possibly corresponds to TRBD1 (6 bases). CDR3 sequence (DNA): TGTGCCAGCAGCAGCCGGGGGGGCGCCTCTGGAAACACCATATATTTT. Encoded protein: CASSSRGGASGNTIYF.